The 7 T cell receptor beta chains presented below share a single source sample, sequenced in a study of T cell repertoires in cytomegalovirus infection. TCRdb re-called the reads with MiXCR, one entry per CDR3 protein. Of about 260,000 distinct CDR3 sequences detected, 9.1% appear once; the ten largest clones hold over 12%. Sequencing used PBMCs. Receptors were obtained from a human donor in good health (CMV status not recorded). Some clones in this sample may be carry-over from other donors' samples.

The chain uses TRBV7-2 and TRBJ1-1; no clear D gene. V lost 1 base and J 5 bases, leaving 8 bases between the germline ends. CDR3 length equals 13 residues. CDR1 SGHTA and CDR2 FQGNSA come from the germline V gene. CDR3: CASSLGTSTEAFF. CDR3 bases: TGTGCCAGCAGCTTAGGGACTTCGACTGAAGCTTTCTTT. Using reference TRBV7-2 and TRBJ1-1 for the parts outside the CDR3, the full variable domain is GAGVSQSPSNKVTEKGKDVELRCDPISGHTALYWYRQSLGQGLEFLIYFQGNSAPDKSGLPSDRFSAERTGGSVSTLTIQRTQQEDSAVYLCASSLGTSTEAFFGQGTRLTVV.

This clonotype was seen ten or more times. The chain uses TRBV18 and TRBJ1-1, with 8 bases that match TRBD1. CDR1 is KGHSH, CDR2 LQKENI, per germline. This CDR3 is built from 15 residues. Trimming cost V 3 bases and J 0 bases; bases outside gene matches: 3. The CDR3: CASSPQGAMNTEAFF. The CDR3 bases are TGTGCCAGCTCACCCCAGGGGGCCATGAACACTGAAGCTTTCTTT.

Many counts were recorded for this clonotype. The chain uses TRBV7-8 and TRBJ1-2; TRBD1 might be the D (5 bases). V was clipped by 7 bases and J by 8 bases, with 23 bases between them. In germline, CDR1 is SGHVS, CDR2 FQNEAQ. The CDR3 consists of 15 residues. Here the CDR3 DNA reads TGTGCCAGCACCCCGGCGGGCGGGGGGGAGAGGGGCTACACCTTC. Translation gives CASTPAGGGERGYTF.

This clonotype was detected only a few times. The rearrangement uses TRBV20-1 and TRBJ2-7, with no clear D. Trimming shortened V by 1 base and J by 2 bases, and 12 bases separated the two germline ends. The CDR3 consists of 14 residues. Germline V gives CDR1 DFQATT, CDR2 SNEGSKA (reference sequence). The DNA for the CDR3 is TGCAGTGCTAGAGGGGTAACGTACGCCTACGAGCAGTACTTC. Protein sequence: CSARGVTYAYEQYF.

This clonotype appeared many times. V gene TRBV11-3 combines with J gene TRBJ2-2, with a tentative D call TRBD1 (6 bases). Germline V gives CDR1 SGHNT, CDR2 YENEEA. This CDR3 is 16 amino acids long. The V gene lost 6 bases and the J gene lost 0 bases, with 14 bases spanning the gap. Here the CDR3 reads CASRRTGTPNTGELFF. CDR3 coding DNA: TGTGCCAGCAGGCGCACCGGGACACCGAACACCGGGGAGCTGTTTTTT.

In this sample, this clonotype turned up many times. The V and J genes are TRBV7-2 and TRBJ1-2, with D uncertain. Germline V CDR1 and CDR2: SGHTA, FQGNSA. V was clipped by 3 bases and J by 3 bases, with 5 bases between them. The length of the CDR3 is 12 residues. The CDR3 DNA reads as TGTGCCAGCAGCTTTGAAGACTATGGCTACACCTTC. It translates to CASSFEDYGYTF.

Points on this clonotype: A read error may account for a junction end that differs from germline. The chain employs TRBV7-2 and TRBJ1-4; 7 bases map to TRBD1. The CDR3 is made up of 13 amino acids. The germline V gene encodes CDR1 SGHTA and CDR2 FQGNSA. The CDR3 DNA reads TGTGCCAGCCAACGGGCAGGGGGGGAAAAACCGTTTTTT. It yields the protein CASQRAGGEKPFF.